This TCR beta chain is from a study of OX40 agonist ivuxolimab in advanced cancers. Looking at the study overall: Aged about 20 to 85 with a mean of 60 years, they were almost 85% male.

Produced via immunoSEQ multiplex PCR; TCRdb's table is partial and in-frame only. In the table there are over 65,000 clones, just under 95% of which are singletons. The CDR3 sequence is 12 residues long. Germline V CDR1 and CDR2: LNHNV, YYDKDF (reference sequence). Trimming stripped 1 base from V and 5 bases from J, with 5 bases between. Note on this clone: Its target is not known.

Broader study findings: The authors also found low normalized T-cell clonal expansion in some nonresponders. Expanded peripheral T cell antigen specificity was not determined.

The genes are TRBV15 and TRBJ1-2; D gene uncertain. This TCR was recovered from an adult with an advanced solid tumor such as melanoma, head and neck, liver or kidney cancer. This specimen consisted of CD4+ or CD8+ T cells sorted from blood, obtained in a trial of the OX40 agonist ivuxolimab. CDR3 in amino acids: CATSRVGYGYTF. Written as DNA, the CDR3 is TGTGCCACCAGCAGAGTGGGGTATGGCTACACCTTC.